These 23 T cell receptor beta chains were sequenced from one sample in a study of T-cell reconstitution after alpha-beta-depleted transplantation in children. Preparation of the TCRbeta library involved a method that used unique molecular identifiers. TCRdb ran MiXCR on the PCR reads and lists one entry per CDR3 protein. This sample yields about 460,000 distinct CDR3 sequences, of which over 9.5% are seen a single time; about 2% belongs to the top ten. Specimen: PBMCs, collected before TCRalphabeta/CD19-depleted stem cell transplant. All receptors come from a child aged 2-15 years with inherited bone marrow failure, due to receive a stem cell transplant.

This clonotype has at least ten counts. The V and J genes are TRBV5-4 and TRBJ1-2, with 7 bases that match TRBD1. V shed 2 bases, J shed 10 bases, and the junction held 14 bases outside the gene matches. This CDR3 spans 15 amino acids. Germline CDR1 is SGHNT and CDR2 is YYREEE (reference sequence). The CDR3 is CASSFGVSGGEVYTF. The DNA of the CDR3 is TGTGCCAGCAGCTTTGGTGTTTCAGGGGGTGAGGTCTACACCTTC. Full variable domain (missing parts from reference TRBV5-4 and TRBJ1-2): ETGVTQSPTHLIKTRGQQVTLRCSSQSGHNTVSWYQQALGQGPQFIFQYYREEENGRGNFPPRFSGLQFPNYSSELNVNALELDDSALYLCASSFGVSGGEVYTFGSGTRLTVV.

This clonotype was detected many times. The rearrangement joins TRBV4-1 to TRBJ2-5; the D gene is possibly TRBD2 (6 bases). The CDR3 totals 14 residues. Looked up from germline, CDR1 is MGHRA and CDR2 is YSYEKL. V was clipped by 1 base and J by 5 bases, with 11 bases between them. CDR3 region: CASSQVAVFETQYF. The CDR3 DNA follows: TGCGCCAGCAGCCAAGTAGCGGTTTTCGAGACCCAGTACTTC.

This clonotype was seen many times. V gene TRBV28 combines with J gene TRBJ2-7; tentatively, D is TRBD1 (6 bases). V lost 11 bases, J lost 2 bases, and 19 bases lay in between. The germline CDR1 and CDR2 sequences are MDHEN and SYDVKM. The CDR3 runs to 14 residues. CDR3 sequence: CAVTGRMRPYEQYF. The CDR3 nucleotides are TGTGCCGTCACAGGGAGAATGAGACCCTACGAGCAGTACTTC. Using reference TRBV28 and TRBJ2-7 for the parts outside the CDR3, the full variable domain is DVKVTQSSRYLVKRTGEKVFLECVQDMDHENMFWYRQDPGLGLRLIYFSYDVKMKEKGDIPEGYSVSREKKERFSLILESASTNQTSMYLCAVTGRMRPYEQYFGPGTRLTVT.

This clonotype appeared many times. V usage is TRBV6-1 and J usage is TRBJ2-3, with 7 bases identical to TRBD2. Germline CDR1 and CDR2: MNHNS and SASEGT. The CDR3 spans 15 residues. V lost 6 bases and J lost 0; bases outside the gene matches: 6. The CDR3 protein is CASRFLAESTDTQYF. The CDR3 bases are TGTGCCAGCAGGTTTCTAGCGGAAAGCACAGATACGCAGTATTTT.

This chain connects TRBV7-2 to TRBJ2-5; the match to TRBD2 covers 14 bases. Looked up from germline, CDR1 is SGHTA and CDR2 is FQGNSA. This CDR3 contains 14 residues. J was trimmed by 5 bases and V by 11 bases; bases with no gene match: 7. The CDR3, as DNA: TGTGCCTGCCGACTAGCGGGAGGGGGGGAGACCCAGTACTTC. It is translated as CACRLAGGGETQYF.

This clonotype was seen at least ten times. This chain links TRBV6-5 with TRBJ2-7, with TRBD1 as a possible D gene (5 bases). Germline V gives CDR1 MNHEY, CDR2 SVGAGI. The CDR3 is 18 residues long. The V end lost 3 bases, the J end lost 5 bases, and 26 bases lay between the germline ends. The CDR3 reads CASSYFRPTGGIVHEQYF. In DNA form, the CDR3 reads TGTGCCAGCAGTTATTTTCGGCCAACAGGTGGAATCGTACACGAGCAGTACTTC.

This clonotype was seen repeatedly, ten times or more. This CDR3 reads CASDRAGSTDTQYF. The CDR3 coding sequence is TGTGCCAGCGATCGGGCGGGAAGCACAGATACGCAGTATTTT. The chain is built from TRBV27 and TRBJ2-3; the D gene is possibly TRBD2 (6 bases). This CDR3 is 14 amino acids long. CDR1 and CDR2 (germline): MNHEY, SMNVEV (reference sequence). V was shortened by 8 bases and J by 0 bases, with 12 bases between the two germline ends.

This clonotype was recorded many times. The chain couples TRBV7-9 to TRBJ2-7, with a weak D call TRBD1 (5 bases). CDR3 length: 14 residues. V shed 5 bases and J shed 1 base, with 12 bases lying between them. The germline gives CDR1 SEHNR, CDR2 FQNEAQ (reference sequence). The CDR3 DNA follows: TGTGCCAGCAGCCAGGTGGGGCCATCCTACGAGCAGTACTTC. It yields the protein CASSQVGPSYEQYF.

This clonotype was seen many times. J is TRBJ2-3 and V is TRBV6-5; tentatively, D is TRBD2 (5 bases). V lost 2 bases and J lost 2, with 14 bases in between. CDR3 length: 16 residues. Per the germline V gene, CDR1 is MNHEY and CDR2 is SVGAGI. The CDR3: CASSYVLAPHTDTQYF. The CDR3 DNA is TGTGCCAGCAGTTACGTGCTAGCACCCCACACAGATACGCAGTATTTT.

This clonotype came up many times. The gene calls are TRBV5-1 and TRBJ1-1; TRBD1 agrees at 8 bases. The CDR3 has 15 residues. Germline V CDR1 and CDR2: SGHRS, YFSETQ. Losses at the gene ends were 3 bases for V and 5 bases for J; bases not matched to a gene: 9. CDR3 region: CASSSPSGTGTEAFF. The CDR3 coding sequence is TGCGCCAGCAGCTCACCCTCCGGGACAGGTACTGAAGCTTTCTTT.

This clonotype was observed at least ten times. The gene calls are TRBV12-3 or TRBV12-4 and TRBJ2-1; tentative D call: TRBD1 (6 bases). V dropped 6 bases and J dropped 6 bases, with 18 bases sitting between them. This CDR3 has 15 residues. The DNA of the CDR3 is TGTGCCAGCAGCCCTGGACAGACCCCGCGCAATGAGCAGTTCTTC. Its protein product is CASSPGQTPRNEQFF.

The table lists this clonotype with many counts. CDR3 sequence (DNA): TGTGCCAGCAGCGGAGGGGTAGGGGGTTTAAACACCATATATTTT. Translation gives CASSGGVGGLNTIYF. The rearrangement uses TRBV9 and TRBJ1-3, with a tentative D call TRBD1 (6 bases). The CDR3 is made up of 15 amino acids. Germline CDR1 and CDR2: SGDLS and YYNGEE. Deletions cut 3 bases from V and 6 bases from J, with 16 bases between.

This clonotype has a handful of counts. The chain joins TRBV5-1 to TRBJ2-3; possible D gene TRBD2, 7 bases. Trimming left V 0 bases short and J 3 bases short, with 14 bases between. The CDR3 length is 16 residues. Germline V lookup: CDR1 SGHRS, CDR2 YFSETQ. The CDR3 protein is CASSLAGGHRTDTQYF. In DNA form, the CDR3 reads TGCGCCAGCAGCTTGGCCGGGGGGCACAGGACAGATACGCAGTATTTT.

This clonotype has a handful of counts. This CDR3 is CSARMGRENIQYF. CDR3 in DNA: TGCAGTGCTAGGATGGGGCGGGAAAACATTCAGTACTTC. This rearrangement joins TRBV20-1 to TRBJ2-4; the D call may be TRBD1 or TRBD2 (5 bases each). CDR3 length equals 13 residues. Germline loops: CDR1 DFQATT, CDR2 SNEGSKA (reference sequence). V shed 3 bases and J shed 5 bases, with 11 bases lying between them.

This clonotype has ten or more counts. The chain joins TRBV4-1 to TRBJ2-1; TRBD2 matches at 8 bases. This CDR3 is 15 amino acids long. V shed 3 bases, J shed 4 bases, and the junction held 5 bases outside the gene matches. Germline V gives CDR1 MGHRA, CDR2 YSYEKL. The CDR3 coding sequence is TGCGCCAGCAGCCAGGGAGCGGGGGTTTACAATGAGCAGTTCTTC. Translated: CASSQGAGVYNEQFF.

This clonotype was counted many times. The V and J genes are TRBV24-1 and TRBJ2-1; the D gene is possibly TRBD2 (5 bases). V was cut by 4 bases and J by 6 bases, with 15 bases left in between. The CDR3 has 15 residues. The germline gives CDR1 KGHDR, CDR2 SFDVKD. The CDR3 DNA sequence: TGTGCCACCAGTGAGTTATCCGGGAACCCCAATGAGCAGTTCTTC. As protein: CATSELSGNPNEQFF.

At least ten counts were recorded for this clonotype. The V and J genes are TRBV3-1 and TRBJ1-6; a possible D gene is TRBD1 (5 bases). Trimming shortened V by 3 bases and J by 9 bases, and 12 bases separated the two germline ends. There are 14 residues in the CDR3. Germline lookup yields CDR1 LGHDT and CDR2 YNNKEL (reference sequence). The CDR3 bases are TGTGCCAGCAGCCAGGGAAGGGGTTTTTCACCCCTCCACTTT. Encoded protein: CASSQGRGFSPLHF. Complete variable domain (other parts from reference TRBV3-1 and TRBJ1-6): DTAVSQTPKYLVTQMGNDKSIKCEQNLGHDTMYWYKQDSKKFLKIMFSYNNKELIINETVPNRFSPKSPDKAHLNLHINSLELGDSAVYFCASSQGRGFSPLHFGNGTRLTVT.

This clonotype was observed at least ten times. The V gene is TRBV28, the J gene TRBJ2-2; 11 bases are a match to TRBD1. The germline V gene encodes CDR1 MDHEN and CDR2 SYDVKM. This CDR3 has 18 residues. The ends lost 7 bases at V and 4 bases at J; junction bases unmatched: 14. The chain's CDR3 is CASTTPGQGARVTGELFF. The CDR3 nucleotides are TGTGCCAGCACCACCCCCGGACAGGGGGCTAGGGTCACCGGGGAGCTGTTTTTT.

This clonotype was picked up many times. The chain is built from TRBV24-1 and TRBJ2-3; D call uncertain. Trimming removed 2 bases from V and 11 bases from J, with 22 bases in between. Germline V gene sequence: CDR1 KGHDR, CDR2 SFDVKD. This CDR3 is 16 amino acids long. CDR3 in amino acids: CATSDSIRSPTGGQYF. The CDR3 nucleotides are TGTGCCACCAGTGATTCGATTAGATCCCCCACGGGTGGGCAGTATTTT.

CDR3 protein: CASSIGSRGRSVEQYF. Here the CDR3 DNA reads TGTGCCAGTAGTATAGGGTCTCGGGGAAGATCGGTCGAGCAGTACTTC. The rearrangement links TRBV19 to TRBJ2-7; D perhaps matches TRBD2 (5 bases). Germline V gene sequence: CDR1 LNHDA, CDR2 SQIVND (reference sequence). This CDR3 is built from 16 residues. V lost 1 base, J lost 6 bases, and 19 bases lay in between.

About this clonotype: This clone may be a read error of a much larger clone one base away. This chain links TRBV27 with TRBJ2-7; 7 nucleotides agree with TRBD2. Looked up from germline, CDR1 is MNHEY and CDR2 is SMNVEV (reference sequence). V was clipped by 6 bases and J by 5 bases; unmatched bases: 10. The CDR3 has 14 amino acids. The CDR3 sequence: CASSPSGARDEQYF. The CDR3, as DNA: TGTGCCAGCAGCCCTAGCGGCGCGAGGGACGAGCAGTACTTC.

This clonotype occurred many times. The gene calls are TRBV12-3 or TRBV12-4 and TRBJ1-4, with 11 bases that match TRBD1. With V trimmed by 5 bases and J by 8 bases, 7 bases remained unmatched. The CDR3 loop spans 15 amino acids. The CDR3 protein is CASSALDRGQEKLFF. CDR3 DNA sequence: TGTGCCAGCAGTGCCCTGGACAGGGGGCAAGAAAAACTGTTTTTT.

Many counts were recorded for this clonotype. The V gene is TRBV3-1, the J gene TRBJ2-5, with D perhaps TRBD2 (6 bases). CDR1 is LGHDT, CDR2 YNNKEL, per germline (reference sequence). V was cut by 0 bases and J by 5 bases, with 22 bases left in between. The CDR3 runs to 18 residues. CDR3 residues: CASSQDTETGASGETQYF. CDR3 DNA: TGTGCCAGCAGCCAAGATACTGAGACGGGAGCCTCGGGGGAGACCCAGTACTTC.